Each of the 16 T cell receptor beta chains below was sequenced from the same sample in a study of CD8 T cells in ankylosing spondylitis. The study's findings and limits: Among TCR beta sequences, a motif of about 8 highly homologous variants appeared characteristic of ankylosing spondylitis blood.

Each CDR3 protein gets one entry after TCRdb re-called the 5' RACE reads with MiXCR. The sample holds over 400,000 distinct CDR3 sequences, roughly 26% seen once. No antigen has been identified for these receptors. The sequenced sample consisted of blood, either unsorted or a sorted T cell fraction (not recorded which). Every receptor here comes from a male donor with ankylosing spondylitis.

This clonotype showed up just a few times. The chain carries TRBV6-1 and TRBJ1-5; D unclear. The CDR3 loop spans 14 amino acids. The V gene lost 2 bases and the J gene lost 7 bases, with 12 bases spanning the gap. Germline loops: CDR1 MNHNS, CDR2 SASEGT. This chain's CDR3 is CASSEPPPLQPQHF. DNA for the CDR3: TGTGCCAGCAGTGAACCCCCACCACTGCAGCCCCAGCATTTT.

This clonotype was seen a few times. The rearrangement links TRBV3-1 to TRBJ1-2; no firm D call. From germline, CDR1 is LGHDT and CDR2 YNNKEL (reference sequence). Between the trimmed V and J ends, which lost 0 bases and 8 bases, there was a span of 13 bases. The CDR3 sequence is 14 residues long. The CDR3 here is CASSQDQVPRGYTF. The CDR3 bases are TGTGCCAGCAGCCAAGATCAGGTCCCGAGGGGCTACACCTTC.

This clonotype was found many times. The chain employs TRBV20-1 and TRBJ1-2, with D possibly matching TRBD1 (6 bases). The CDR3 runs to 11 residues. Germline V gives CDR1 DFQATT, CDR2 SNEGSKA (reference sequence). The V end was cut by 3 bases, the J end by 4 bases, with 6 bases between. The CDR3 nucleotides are TGCAGTGCTAGGGACAGCTATGGCTACACCTTC. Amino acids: CSARDSYGYTF.

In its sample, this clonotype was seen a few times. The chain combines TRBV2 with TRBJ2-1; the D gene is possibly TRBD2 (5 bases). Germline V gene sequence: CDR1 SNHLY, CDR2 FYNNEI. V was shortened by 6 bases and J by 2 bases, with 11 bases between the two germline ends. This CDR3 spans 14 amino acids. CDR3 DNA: TGTGCCAGCAGCCGTAGCGTCCCCTACAATGAGCAGTTCTTC. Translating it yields CASSRSVPYNEQFF.

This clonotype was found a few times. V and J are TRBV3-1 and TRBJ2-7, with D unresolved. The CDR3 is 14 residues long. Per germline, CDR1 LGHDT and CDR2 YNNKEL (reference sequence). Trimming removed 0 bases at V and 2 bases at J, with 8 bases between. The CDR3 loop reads CASSQDGQAYEQYV. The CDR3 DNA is TGTGCCAGCAGCCAAGACGGGCAGGCCTACGAGCAGTACGTC.

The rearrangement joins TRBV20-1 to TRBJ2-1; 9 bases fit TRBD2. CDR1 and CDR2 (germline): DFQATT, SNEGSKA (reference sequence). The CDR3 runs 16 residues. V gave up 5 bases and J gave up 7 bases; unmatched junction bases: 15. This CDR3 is CSARGRREGRWNEQFF. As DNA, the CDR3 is TGCAGTGCTCGCGGTAGGCGGGAGGGCCGTTGGAATGAGCAGTTCTTC.

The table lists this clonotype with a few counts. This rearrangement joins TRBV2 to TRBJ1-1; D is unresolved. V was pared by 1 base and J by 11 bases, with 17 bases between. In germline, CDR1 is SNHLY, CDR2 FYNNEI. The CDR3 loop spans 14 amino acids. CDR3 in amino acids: CASSEERAARWAFF. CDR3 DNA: TGTGCCAGCAGTGAAGAAAGGGCAGCGCGGTGGGCTTTCTTT.

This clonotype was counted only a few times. CDR3 loop: CASSFSEVYEQYF. The CDR3 bases are TGTGCCAGCAGCTTTAGCGAGGTCTACGAGCAGTACTTC. This chain links TRBV11-2 with TRBJ2-7; possible D gene TRBD2, 5 bases. V lost 3 bases and J 3 bases, leaving 9 bases between the germline ends. Germline lookup yields CDR1 SGHAT and CDR2 FQNNGV. The CDR3 runs to 13 residues.

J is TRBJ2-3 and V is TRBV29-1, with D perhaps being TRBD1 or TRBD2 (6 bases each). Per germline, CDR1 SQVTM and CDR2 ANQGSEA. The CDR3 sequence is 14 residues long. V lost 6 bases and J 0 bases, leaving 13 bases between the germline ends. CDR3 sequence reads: CSVNLGGSTDTQYF. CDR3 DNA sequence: TGCAGCGTCAATTTAGGGGGGAGCACAGATACGCAGTATTTT.

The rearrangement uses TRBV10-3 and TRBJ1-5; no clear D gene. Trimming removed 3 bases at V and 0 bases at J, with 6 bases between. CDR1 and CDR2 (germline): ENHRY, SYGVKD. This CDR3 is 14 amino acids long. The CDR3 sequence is CAISEPLSNQPQHF. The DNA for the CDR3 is TGTGCCATCAGTGAACCGCTTAGCAATCAGCCCCAGCATTTT.

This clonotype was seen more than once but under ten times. CDR3 coding DNA: TGTGCCAGCGGGACTAGTGCCTACTACGAGCAGTACGTC. Protein sequence: CASGTSAYYEQYV. V is TRBV6-1 and J is TRBJ2-7; 8 nucleotides line up with TRBD2. The J segment lost 3 bases and the V segment lost 8 bases, leaving 6 bases of the junction unmatched. Germline CDR1 reads MNHNS; CDR2 reads SASEGT. This CDR3 contains 13 residues.

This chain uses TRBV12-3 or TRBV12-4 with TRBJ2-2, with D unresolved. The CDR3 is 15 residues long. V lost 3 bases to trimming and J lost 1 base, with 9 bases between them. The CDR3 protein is CASSFTWQNTGELFF. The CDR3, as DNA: TGTGCCAGCAGTTTTACTTGGCAGAACACCGGGGAGCTGTTTTTT.

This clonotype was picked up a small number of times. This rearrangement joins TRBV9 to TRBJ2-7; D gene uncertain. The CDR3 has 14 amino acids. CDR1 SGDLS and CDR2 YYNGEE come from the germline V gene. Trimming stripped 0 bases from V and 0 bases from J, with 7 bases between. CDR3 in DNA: TGTGCCAGCAGCGTAGACCCGAGCTCCTACGAGCAGTACTTC. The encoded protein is CASSVDPSSYEQYF.

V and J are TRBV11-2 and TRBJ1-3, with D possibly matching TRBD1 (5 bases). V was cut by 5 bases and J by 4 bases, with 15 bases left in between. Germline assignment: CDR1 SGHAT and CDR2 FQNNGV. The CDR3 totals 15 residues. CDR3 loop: CASSPPRGRGNTIYF. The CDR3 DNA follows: TGTGCCAGCAGCCCTCCTCGGGGCCGGGGAAACACCATATATTTT.

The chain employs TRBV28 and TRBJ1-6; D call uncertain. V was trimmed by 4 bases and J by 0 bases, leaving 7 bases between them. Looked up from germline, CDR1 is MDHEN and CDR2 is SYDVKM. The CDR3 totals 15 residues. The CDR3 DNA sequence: TGTGCCAGCAGTTCCGGGCCCTCCTATAATTCACCCCTCCACTTT. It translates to CASSSGPSYNSPLHF.

The CDR3 reads CSAGDSKLKYGYTF. The CDR3 nucleotides read TGCAGCGCCGGGGACAGCAAGCTTAAATATGGCTACACCTTC. This rearrangement joins TRBV29-1 to TRBJ1-2; 7 bases are a match to TRBD1. The CDR3 loop spans 14 amino acids. The V and J ends lost 7 bases and 5 bases, in that order; junction bases with no gene match: 13. Germline loops: CDR1 SQVTM, CDR2 ANQGSEA.